This T cell receptor beta chain derives from a study of T cells in Graves' hyperthyroidism and ophthalmopathy. Study findings and constraints: Ophthalmopathy was predicted by the model a median of roughly 6.6 months ahead of onset. Most thyroid clonotypes with frequency above 0.001 were detected in blood.

The sample holds many counts of this clonotype. Its antigen is currently unknown. This CDR3 is 12 amino acids long. CDR1 is GTSNPN and CDR2 is SVGIG in the germline V gene (reference sequence). Trimming cost V 1 base and J 2 bases, with 5 bases left between them. RNA transcripts served as the template for amplifying TCR beta CDR3 regions. An initial round of RT-PCR targeting the TCR CDR3 relied on the HTBI primer set. TCRdb reprocessed the multiplex PCR reads via MiXCR and lists one record per CDR3 protein. The table lists fewer than 550,000 distinct CDR3 sequences, roughly 14% of them singletons. Material for sequencing was blood. This sequence joins TRBV30 and TRBJ1-2, with D maybe TRBD1 (5 bases). The source of this sequence is a woman between 18 and 29 years old with Graves' hyperthyroidism. CDR3 loop: CAWSGGNYGYTF. The CDR3 DNA follows: TGTGCCTGGAGTGGGGGGAACTATGGCTACACCTTC.